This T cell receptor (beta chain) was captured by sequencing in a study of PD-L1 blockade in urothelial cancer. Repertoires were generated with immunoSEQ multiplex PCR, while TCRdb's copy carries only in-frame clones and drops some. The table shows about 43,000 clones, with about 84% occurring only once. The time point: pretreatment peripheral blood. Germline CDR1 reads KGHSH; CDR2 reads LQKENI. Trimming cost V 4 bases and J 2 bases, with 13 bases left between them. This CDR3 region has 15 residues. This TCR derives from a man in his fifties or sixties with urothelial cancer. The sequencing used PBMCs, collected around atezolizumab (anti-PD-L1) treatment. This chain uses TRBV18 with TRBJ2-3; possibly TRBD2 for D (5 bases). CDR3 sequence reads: CASSLRTSLTDTQYF. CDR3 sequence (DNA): TGTGCCAGCTCACTGAGGACTTCCCTCACAGATACGCAGTATTTT. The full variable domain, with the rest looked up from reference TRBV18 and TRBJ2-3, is NAGVMQNPRHLVRRRGQEARLRCSPMKGHSHVYWYRQLPEEGLKFMVYLQKENIIDESGMPKERFSAEFPKEGPSILRIQQVVRGDSAAYFCASSLRTSLTDTQYFGPGTRLTVL.